The clone carrying this T cell receptor beta chain was recorded many times. This sample was taken from a study of HIV-infected patients and healthy controls. TCRdb re-called the 5' RACE reads through MiXCR, storing one row per CDR3 protein. The sample gives about 67,000 distinct CDR3 sequences, about 17% of which show up once; approximately 5% is in the top ten. The CDR3 extends over 12 amino acids. Germline V gene lookup returns CDR1 SQVTM and CDR2 ANQGSEA. The V and J ends lost 8 bases and 2 bases, in that order; junction bases with no gene match: 4. The chain links TRBV29-1 to TRBJ2-5; 8 positions match TRBD1. The receptor was derived from a human donor in good health. What was sequenced was CD4+ T cells from blood. The CDR3 region is CSSRQGQETQYF. CDR3 in DNA: TGCAGCTCCCGACAGGGGCAAGAGACCCAGTACTTC.